This T cell receptor (beta chain) comes out of a study of siplizumab effects on memory and regulatory T cells. Per-sample assaying covered 95,000 to 100,000 TCR templates. Clones were read by immunoSEQ multiplex PCR, and TCRdb kept only the in-frame ones, dropping some. Of about 82,000 clones listed, about 91% are singletons. A word on this clone: Its antigen is unknown.

The CDR3 spans 14 residues. Germline-derived CDR1 and CDR2 are SEHNR and FQNEAQ (reference sequence). V lost 5 bases and J 5 bases, leaving 10 bases between the germline ends. The study, taken as a whole, reports: An assignable naive or memory phenotype was lacking in roughly 75-95% of proliferating CD4+ or CD8+ clones. The alloresponse seemed to draw substantially on naive T cells, which appeared more diverse than memory cells.

The specimen sequenced was Tregs sorted from blood. This TCR was sampled from a human donor in good health. This chain joins TRBV7-9 and TRBJ1-6, with D perhaps TRBD1 (5 bases). In DNA, the CDR3 is TGTGCCAGCAGCCCAGGGTCAGATAATTCACCCCTCCACTTT. Translating it yields CASSPGSDNSPLHF.